The entry below gives a single TCR beta chain sequence along with its context. Followed longitudinally, the Seattle patients had been enrolled during active infection. In the original analysis: Estimated nucleated cell counts came from reference gene primer amplification. Using immunoSEQ multiplex PCR, the repertoire was profiled, and TCRdb retains in-frame clones only, with some absent. V, J and clone size reflect that table, while D and trimming were determined from the DNA. The table includes 130,000 or so clones, less than 90% detected once. The data were obtained in a study of blood T cell repertoires in COVID-19. About the study: From T cells, B-cell-depleted T cells, or PBMCs came the material, which was cDNA or gDNA.

Germline CDR1 MNHEY, CDR2 SVGAGI. V was trimmed by 0 bases and J by 4 bases, leaving 7 bases between them. This CDR3 region has 14 residues. The TCR was taken from a human donor with COVID-19, enrolled during active disease. The donor label of this sample is uncertain. This rearrangement joins TRBV6-5 to TRBJ1-3; D remains ambiguous. Sequencing was performed on peripheral blood. The CDR3 spells CASSYSASGNTIYF. As DNA, the CDR3 is TGTGCCAGCAGTTACTCGGCCTCCGGAAACACCATATATTTT.